This is a list of T cell receptor beta chains from one sample in a study of cytomegalovirus exposure and HLA in healthy donors. Generated by immunoSEQ multiplex PCR, the TCRdb table keeps only in-frame clones and is missing some. This table holds around 92,000 clones, more than 65% found once. Sequencing input: PBMCs. These receptors were taken from a human donor in good health. Each CDR3 is given with its conserved first and last residue. D genes are given only for firm matches. Size tells how often a clone was seen (once, few, many) or the class of an expanded clone, and some rows leave it out.

d_call: -; v_call: TRBV10-3; j_call: TRBJ2-2; clone_size: -; cdr3_nt: TGTGCCATCAGTGAGGTCCGGAGACGGTCCGGGGAGCTGTTTTTT; cdr3_aa: CAISEVRRRSGELFF
d_call: -; v_call: TRBV19; j_call: TRBJ1-3; clone_size: -; cdr3_nt: TGTGCCAGTAGTAATGGAGGGAGCTCTGGAAACACCATATATTTT; cdr3_aa: CASSNGGSSGNTIYF
d_call: TRBD1; v_call: TRBV6-6; j_call: TRBJ1-5; clone_size: few; cdr3_nt: TGTGCCAGCCGCGGGAGGCAGGGGGAGAATCAGCCCCAGCATTTT; cdr3_aa: CASRGRQGENQPQHF
d_call: -; v_call: TRBV5-1; j_call: TRBJ2-6; clone_size: -; cdr3_nt: TGCGCCAGCAGCTTGGGGGGAGGTGCCTCTGGGGCCAACGTCCTGACTTTC; cdr3_aa: CASSLGGGASGANVLTF
d_call: TRBD1; v_call: TRBV6-5; j_call: TRBJ1-2; clone_size: -; cdr3_nt: TGTGCCAGCAGTTACGCGGGACAGGGGTTTGGCTACACCTTC; cdr3_aa: CASSYAGQGFGYTF
d_call: TRBD2; v_call: TRBV9; j_call: TRBJ2-7; clone_size: -; cdr3_nt: TGTGCCAGCAGCCCTCGACTAGCGCGGAGCTCCTACGAGCAGTACTTC; cdr3_aa: CASSPRLARSSYEQYF
d_call: -; v_call: TRBV6-1; j_call: TRBJ2-7; clone_size: -; cdr3_nt: TGTGCCAGCAGTGAACCCGGTCCATACGAGCAGTACTTC; cdr3_aa: CASSEPGPYEQYF
d_call: TRBD1; v_call: TRBV6-5; j_call: TRBJ2-6; clone_size: once; cdr3_nt: TGTGCCAGCAGACAGGGGGGTGGGGCCAACGTCCTGACTTTC; cdr3_aa: CASRQGGGANVLTF
d_call: -; v_call: TRBV19; j_call: TRBJ2-3; clone_size: -; cdr3_nt: TGTGCCAGTAGTAAGACTAGCACAGATACGCAGTATTTT; cdr3_aa: CASSKTSTDTQYF
d_call: -; v_call: TRBV10-3; j_call: TRBJ2-7; clone_size: -; cdr3_nt: TGTGCCATCAGTGAAATTAGGAGCCCCAACCTCTACGAGCAGTACTTC; cdr3_aa: CAISEIRSPNLYEQYF
d_call: TRBD1; v_call: TRBV9; j_call: TRBJ1-1; clone_size: -; cdr3_nt: TGTGCCAGCAGCAGTAGTGGGGACAGGATAAGTGCTGAAGCTTTCTTT; cdr3_aa: CASSSSGDRISAEAFF
d_call: -; v_call: TRBV30; j_call: TRBJ2-7; clone_size: few; cdr3_nt: TGTGCCTGGGCCGAGAGCTCCTACGAGCAGTACTTC; cdr3_aa: CAWAESSYEQYF
d_call: -; v_call: TRBV7-2; j_call: TRBJ2-7; clone_size: -; cdr3_nt: TGTGCCAGCAGCCTTACAGGGAGCTCCTACGAGCAGTACTTC; cdr3_aa: CASSLTGSSYEQYF
d_call: TRBD2; v_call: TRBV5-4; j_call: TRBJ2-1; clone_size: -; cdr3_nt: TGTGCCAGCAGCTTGGTTAGCGGGGCGGACAATGAGCAGTTCTTC; cdr3_aa: CASSLVSGADNEQFF
d_call: TRBD1; v_call: TRBV19; j_call: TRBJ2-6; clone_size: -; cdr3_nt: TGTGCCAGTAGTACAAAAGCAGGGGGCTCTGGGGCCAACGTCCTGACTTTC; cdr3_aa: CASSTKAGGSGANVLTF
d_call: TRBD2; v_call: TRBV29-1; j_call: TRBJ2-3; clone_size: -; cdr3_nt: TGCAGCGCCCCGACTAGCGGGAAGGATACGCAGTATTTT; cdr3_aa: CSAPTSGKDTQYF
d_call: TRBD2; v_call: TRBV2; j_call: TRBJ2-5; clone_size: -; cdr3_nt: TGTGCCAGCAGACTGGCTAGCGGGAACCAAGAGACCCAGTACTTC; cdr3_aa: CASRLASGNQETQYF
d_call: -; v_call: TRBV9; j_call: TRBJ2-7; clone_size: few; cdr3_nt: TGTGCCAGCAGCCCCGGGACTCGAACCTACGAGCAGTACTTC; cdr3_aa: CASSPGTRTYEQYF
d_call: -; v_call: TRBV4-1; j_call: TRBJ2-7; clone_size: -; cdr3_nt: TGCGCCAGCAGCCAGCCCAAGAGGGAGCAGTACTTC; cdr3_aa: CASSQPKREQYF
d_call: -; v_call: TRBV6-1; j_call: TRBJ1-1; clone_size: -; cdr3_nt: TGTGCCAGCAGTGAGGTCCGCCAGGGATTTGGCACTGAAGCTTTCTTT; cdr3_aa: CASSEVRQGFGTEAFF
d_call: -; v_call: TRBV30; j_call: TRBJ2-7; clone_size: -; cdr3_nt: TGTGCCTGGAGTAAGAGGGGCGGGACCTACGAGCAGTACTTC; cdr3_aa: CAWSKRGGTYEQYF
d_call: TRBD1; v_call: TRBV19; j_call: TRBJ1-5; clone_size: few; cdr3_nt: TGTGCCAGTAGTGGGGACAGGGTTGGTCAGCCCCAGCATTTT; cdr3_aa: CASSGDRVGQPQHF
d_call: -; v_call: TRBV29-1; j_call: TRBJ2-3; clone_size: -; cdr3_nt: TGCAGCGTTGAAACTGGGGCAGGCGATACGCAGTATTTT; cdr3_aa: CSVETGAGDTQYF
d_call: -; v_call: TRBV6-5; j_call: TRBJ1-2; clone_size: -; cdr3_nt: TGTGCCAGCAGTTACAAGAGTCTCAACTATGGCTACACCTTC; cdr3_aa: CASSYKSLNYGYTF
d_call: TRBD1; v_call: TRBV5-1; j_call: TRBJ1-4; clone_size: -; cdr3_nt: TGCGCCAGCAGCTCTATGACAGGGGCTAATGAAAAACTGTTTTTT; cdr3_aa: CASSSMTGANEKLFF
d_call: -; v_call: TRBV19; j_call: TRBJ1-1; clone_size: -; cdr3_nt: TGTGCCAGTACCCCTGGGTGGGTCGGGACTGAAGCTTTCTTT; cdr3_aa: CASTPGWVGTEAFF
d_call: -; v_call: TRBV4-3; j_call: TRBJ1-2; clone_size: -; cdr3_nt: TGCGCCAGCAGCCAAGAACAGGGCACTGGTTACACCTTC; cdr3_aa: CASSQEQGTGYTF
d_call: -; v_call: TRBV5-4; j_call: TRBJ2-5; clone_size: once; cdr3_nt: TGTGCCAGCAGCTTGAACGCAGGGGTAGAAGAGACCCAGTACTTC; cdr3_aa: CASSLNAGVEETQYF
d_call: -; v_call: TRBV19; j_call: TRBJ1-1; clone_size: -; cdr3_nt: TGTGCCAGTAGCCTGGCACCTAACACTGAAGCTTTCTTT; cdr3_aa: CASSLAPNTEAFF
d_call: -; v_call: TRBV6-5; j_call: TRBJ2-7; clone_size: -; cdr3_nt: TGTGCCAGCAGTTACCAGGCCTTGGGCTACGAGCAGTACTTC; cdr3_aa: CASSYQALGYEQYF
d_call: TRBD2; v_call: TRBV19; j_call: TRBJ2-7; clone_size: -; cdr3_nt: TGTGCCAGTAGTATTCGGGGGGGGACCTACGAGCAGTACTTC; cdr3_aa: CASSIRGGTYEQYF
d_call: TRBD1; v_call: TRBV6-6; j_call: TRBJ2-2; clone_size: -; cdr3_nt: TGTGCCAGCAGTTACCATACAGGGGGCCTTAGCGGGGAGCTGTTTTTT; cdr3_aa: CASSYHTGGLSGELFF